This TCR beta chain originates from a study of response to subunit inactivated influenza vaccine. Findings of the study overall: It was suggested by the authors that few new T cells are recruited by each seasonal influenza vaccination.

The CDR3 has 15 amino acids. With V trimmed by 4 bases and J by 4 bases, 6 bases remained unmatched. Germline CDR1 MDHEN, CDR2 SYDVKM. TCRdb reprocessed the RT-PCR reads with MiXCR, giving one entry per CDR3 protein. The sample contains about 500,000 distinct CDR3 sequences, about 7.2% of which appear only once. This clonotype was seen a handful of times. Its antigen remains unidentified. The genes are TRBV28 and TRBJ2-5; 10 nucleotides align to TRBD1. Specimen: PBMCs from blood, collected roughly 24 months after vaccination. The sequence was obtained from a man aged 50 to 75 who received an inactivated influenza vaccine. CDR3 sequence (DNA): TGTGCCAGCAGTTGGGGACAGGGGCGGGGAGAGACCCAGTACTTC. Translation gives CASSWGQGRGETQYF. Combining the CDR3 with reference TRBV28 and TRBJ2-5 gives the whole variable domain DVKVTQSSRYLVKRTGEKVFLECVQDMDHENMFWYRQDPGLGLRLIYFSYDVKMKEKGDIPEGYSVSREKKERFSLILESASTNQTSMYLCASSWGQGRGETQYFGPGTRLLVL.